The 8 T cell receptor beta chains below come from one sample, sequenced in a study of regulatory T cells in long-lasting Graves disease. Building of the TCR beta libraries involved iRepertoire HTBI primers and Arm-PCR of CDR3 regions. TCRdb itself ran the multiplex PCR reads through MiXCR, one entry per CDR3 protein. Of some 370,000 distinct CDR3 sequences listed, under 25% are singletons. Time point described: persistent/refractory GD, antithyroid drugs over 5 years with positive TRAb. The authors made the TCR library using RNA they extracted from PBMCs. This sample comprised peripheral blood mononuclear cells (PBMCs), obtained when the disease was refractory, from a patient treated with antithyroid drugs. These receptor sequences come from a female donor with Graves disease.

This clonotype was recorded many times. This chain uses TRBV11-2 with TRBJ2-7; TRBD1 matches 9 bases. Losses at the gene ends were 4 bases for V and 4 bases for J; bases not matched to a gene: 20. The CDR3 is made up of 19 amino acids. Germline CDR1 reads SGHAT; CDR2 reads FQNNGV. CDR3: CASSSPGVSPGQGRYEQYF. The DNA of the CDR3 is TGTGCCAGCAGCTCGCCTGGGGTCTCGCCGGGACAGGGTCGTTACGAGCAGTACTTC.

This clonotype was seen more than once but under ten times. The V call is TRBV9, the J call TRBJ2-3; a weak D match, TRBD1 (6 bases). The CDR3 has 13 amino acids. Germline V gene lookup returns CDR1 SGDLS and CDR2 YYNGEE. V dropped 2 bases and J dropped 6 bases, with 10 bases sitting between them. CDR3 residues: CASSVRGGDTQYF. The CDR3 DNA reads TGTGCCAGCAGCGTCAGGGGCGGGGATACGCAGTATTTT.

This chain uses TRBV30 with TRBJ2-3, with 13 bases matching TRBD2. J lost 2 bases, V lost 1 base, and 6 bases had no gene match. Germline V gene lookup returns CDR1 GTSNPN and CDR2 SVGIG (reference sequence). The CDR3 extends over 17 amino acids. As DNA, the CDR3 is TGTGCCTGGAGTGCGCGAGGACTAGCGGGAGTCACAGATACGCAGTATTTT. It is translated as CAWSARGLAGVTDTQYF.

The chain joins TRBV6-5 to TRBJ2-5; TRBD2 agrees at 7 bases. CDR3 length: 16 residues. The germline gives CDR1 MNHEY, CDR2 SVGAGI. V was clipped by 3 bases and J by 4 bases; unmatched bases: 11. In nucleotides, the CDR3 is TGTGCCAGCAGTTATGCCGGGACTGGGGGGGGAGAGACCCAGTACTTC. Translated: CASSYAGTGGGETQYF.

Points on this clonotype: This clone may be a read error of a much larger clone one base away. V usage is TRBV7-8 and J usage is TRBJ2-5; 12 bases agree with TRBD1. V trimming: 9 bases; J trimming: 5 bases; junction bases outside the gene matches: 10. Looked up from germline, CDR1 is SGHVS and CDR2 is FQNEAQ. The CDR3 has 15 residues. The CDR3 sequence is CARSPGQGAWETQYF. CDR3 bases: TGTGCCAGGAGCCCGGGACAGGGGGCCTGGGAGACCCAGTACTTC.

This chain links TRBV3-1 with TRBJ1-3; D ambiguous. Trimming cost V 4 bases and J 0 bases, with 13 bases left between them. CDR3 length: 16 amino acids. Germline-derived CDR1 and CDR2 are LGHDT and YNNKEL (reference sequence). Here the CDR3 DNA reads TGTGCCAGCAGCCGCCACAGCCAGAGCTCTGGAAACACCATATATTTT. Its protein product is CASSRHSQSSGNTIYF.

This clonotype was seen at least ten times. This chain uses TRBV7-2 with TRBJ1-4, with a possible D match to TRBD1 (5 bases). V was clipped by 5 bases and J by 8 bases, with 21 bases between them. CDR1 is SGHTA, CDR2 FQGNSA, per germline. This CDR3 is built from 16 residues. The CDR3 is CASSGGTSGLKEKLFF. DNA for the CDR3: TGTGCCAGCAGCGGTGGGACTTCTGGATTAAAGGAAAAACTGTTTTTT.

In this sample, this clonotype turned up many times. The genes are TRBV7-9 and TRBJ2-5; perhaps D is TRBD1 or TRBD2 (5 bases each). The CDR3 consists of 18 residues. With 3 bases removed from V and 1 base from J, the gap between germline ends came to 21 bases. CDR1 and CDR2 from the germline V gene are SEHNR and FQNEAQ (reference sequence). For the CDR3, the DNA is TGTGCCAGCAGCTTCCCGGGACCGATACCAACGACCCAAGAGACCCAGTACTTC. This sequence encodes CASSFPGPIPTTQETQYF.